Here is one T cell receptor beta chain with its context. This record belongs to a study of T cells in narcolepsy. The CDR3 consists of 13 residues. Germline CDR1 SGHNT, CDR2 YENEEA. The germline V and J ends were trimmed by 2 bases and 5 bases, with 9 bases remaining between them. Clones were read by immunoSEQ multiplex PCR, and TCRdb kept only the in-frame ones, dropping some. The sample consists of some 34,000 clones, about four fifths of them appearing once. Sequencing input: memory (CD45RA-) CD4+ T cells from blood. This chain links TRBV11-3 with TRBJ1-1; D not resolved. This TCR came from a human donor in good health. The CDR3 DNA reads as TGTGCCAGCAGCTTATCCAGGTGGACTGAAGCTTTCTTT. It yields the protein CASSLSRWTEAFF. Full variable domain (rest looked up from reference TRBV11-3 and TRBJ1-1): EAGVVQSPRYKIIEKKQPVAFWCNPISGHNTLYWYLQNLGQGPELLIRYENEEAVDDSQLPKDRFSAERLKGVDSTLKIQPAELGDSAVYLCASSLSRWTEAFFGQGTRLTVV.